This TCR beta chain was sequenced during a study of T cells in Graves' hyperthyroidism and ophthalmopathy. For the study at large: Blood from the periphery was taken at initial diagnosis, before any treatment. Study results and limitations: Expanded thyroid clonotypes (above 0.001) were mostly also found in blood.

This clonotype was seen at least ten times. Its antigen is not identified. It was RNA transcripts that yielded the amplified TCR beta CDR3 regions. HTBI primers were employed in a first-round RT-PCR of the TCR CDR3. A single record per CDR3 protein comes from TCRdb applying MiXCR to the multiplex PCR reads. The sample consists of about 420,000 distinct CDR3 sequences, less than 20% of them appearing once. Germline assignment: CDR1 DFQATT and CDR2 SNEGSKA (reference sequence). This CDR3 spans 15 amino acids. V was clipped by 6 bases and J by 8 bases; unmatched bases: 14. Uncontrolled infection, other autoimmune disease, pregnancy or lactation disqualified patients from enrolment.

This chain links TRBV20-1 with TRBJ2-1; TRBD2 matches at 9 bases. The material sequenced was blood. This clonotype was obtained from a woman aged 18-29 years with Graves' hyperthyroidism. This chain's CDR3 is CSADLGREGLDEQFF. As DNA, the CDR3 is TGCAGTGCAGACCTGGGGCGGGAGGGCCTCGATGAGCAGTTCTTC.